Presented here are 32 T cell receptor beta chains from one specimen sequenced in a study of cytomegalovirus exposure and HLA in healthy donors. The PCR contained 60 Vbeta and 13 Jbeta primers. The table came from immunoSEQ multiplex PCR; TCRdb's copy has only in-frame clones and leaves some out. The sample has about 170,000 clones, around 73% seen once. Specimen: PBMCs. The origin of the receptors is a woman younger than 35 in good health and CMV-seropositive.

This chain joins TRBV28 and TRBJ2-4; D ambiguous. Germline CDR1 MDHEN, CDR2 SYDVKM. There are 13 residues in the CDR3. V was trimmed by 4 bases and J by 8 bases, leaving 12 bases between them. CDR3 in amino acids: CASSYPHRDIQYF. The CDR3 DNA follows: TGTGCCAGCAGTTATCCCCATCGGGACATTCAGTACTTC.

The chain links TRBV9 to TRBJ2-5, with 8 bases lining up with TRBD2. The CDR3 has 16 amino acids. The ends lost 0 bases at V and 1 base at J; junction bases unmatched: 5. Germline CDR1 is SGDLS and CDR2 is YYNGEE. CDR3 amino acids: CASSVGGAGVQETQYF. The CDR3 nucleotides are TGTGCCAGCAGCGTAGGGGGAGCGGGGGTCCAAGAGACCCAGTACTTC.

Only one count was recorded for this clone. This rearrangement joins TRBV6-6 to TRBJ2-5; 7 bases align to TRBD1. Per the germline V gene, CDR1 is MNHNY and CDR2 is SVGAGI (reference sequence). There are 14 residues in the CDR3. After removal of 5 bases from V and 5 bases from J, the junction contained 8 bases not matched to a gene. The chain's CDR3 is CASSQRTGGETQYF. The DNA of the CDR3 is TGTGCCAGCAGTCAACGGACAGGTGGGGAGACCCAGTACTTC.

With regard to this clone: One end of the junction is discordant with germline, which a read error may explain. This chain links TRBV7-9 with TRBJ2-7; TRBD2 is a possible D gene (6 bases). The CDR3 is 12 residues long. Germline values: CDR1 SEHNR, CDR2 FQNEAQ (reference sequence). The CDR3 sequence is CSSSPGGYEQYF. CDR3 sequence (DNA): TGTTCCAGCAGCCCCGGGGGTTACGAGCAGTACTTC.

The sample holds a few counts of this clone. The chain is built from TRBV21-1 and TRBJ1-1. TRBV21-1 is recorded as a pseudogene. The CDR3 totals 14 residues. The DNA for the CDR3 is TGTGCCAGCATCCCAAGAGGGACTAACACTGAAGCTTTCTTT. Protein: CASIPRGTNTEAFF.

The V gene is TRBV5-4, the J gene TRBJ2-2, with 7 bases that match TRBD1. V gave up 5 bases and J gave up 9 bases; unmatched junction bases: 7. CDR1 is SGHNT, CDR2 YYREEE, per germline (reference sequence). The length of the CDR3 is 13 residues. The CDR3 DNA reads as TGTGCCAGCAGTCGGGACAGCATCCGGGAGCTGTTTTTT. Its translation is CASSRDSIRELFF.

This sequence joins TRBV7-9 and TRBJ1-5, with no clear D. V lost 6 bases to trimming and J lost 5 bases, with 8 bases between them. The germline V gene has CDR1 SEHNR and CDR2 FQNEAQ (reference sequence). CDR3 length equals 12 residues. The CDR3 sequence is CASREADQPQHF. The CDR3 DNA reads TGTGCCAGCAGGGAGGCTGATCAGCCCCAGCATTTT.

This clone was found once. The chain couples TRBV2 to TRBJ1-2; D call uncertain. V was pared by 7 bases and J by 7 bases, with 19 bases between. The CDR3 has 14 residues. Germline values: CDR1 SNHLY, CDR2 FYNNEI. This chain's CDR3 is CASTGSRTGLGYTF. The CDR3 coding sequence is TGTGCCAGCACAGGATCACGCACTGGGCTTGGCTACACCTTC.

CDR3 amino acids: CASTPTSKTGGEQYF. The CDR3 coding sequence is TGTGCCAGCACCCCAACCTCTAAGACAGGGGGCGAGCAGTACTTC. This sequence joins TRBV9 and TRBJ2-7; 9 bases align to TRBD1. Trimming at V came to 6 bases and at J to 6 bases, leaving 13 bases not matched to a gene. The CDR3 runs 15 residues. Per the germline V gene, CDR1 is SGDLS and CDR2 is YYNGEE.

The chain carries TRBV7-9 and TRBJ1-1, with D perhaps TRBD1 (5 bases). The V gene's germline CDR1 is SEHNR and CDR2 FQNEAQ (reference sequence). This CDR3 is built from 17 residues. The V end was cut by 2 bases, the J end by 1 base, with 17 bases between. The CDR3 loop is CASSLSGQGLKNTEAFF. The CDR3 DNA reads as TGTGCCAGCAGCTTAAGTGGGCAGGGCCTAAAGAACACTGAAGCTTTCTTT.

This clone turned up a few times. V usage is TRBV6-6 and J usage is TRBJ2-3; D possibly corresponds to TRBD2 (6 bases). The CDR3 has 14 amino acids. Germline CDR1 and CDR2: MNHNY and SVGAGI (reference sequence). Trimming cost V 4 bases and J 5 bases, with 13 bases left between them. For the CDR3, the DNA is TGTGCCAGCAGTTCCCGGACTACCGGAGATACGCAGTATTTT. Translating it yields CASSSRTTGDTQYF.

This CDR3 reads CATSRKGQRNTIYF. As DNA, the CDR3 is TGTGCCACCAGCAGAAAAGGACAGCGAAACACCATATATTTT. The chain joins TRBV15 to TRBJ1-3; possible D gene TRBD1, 6 bases. CDR1 is LNHNV and CDR2 is YYDKDF in the germline V gene (reference sequence). The CDR3 sequence is 14 residues long. The germline V and J ends were trimmed by 2 bases and 5 bases, with 10 bases remaining between them.

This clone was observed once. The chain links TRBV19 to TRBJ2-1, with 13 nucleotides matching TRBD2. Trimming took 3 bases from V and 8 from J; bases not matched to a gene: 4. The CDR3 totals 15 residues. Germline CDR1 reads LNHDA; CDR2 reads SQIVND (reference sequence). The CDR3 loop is CASSMGTSGAYEQFF. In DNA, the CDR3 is TGTGCCAGTAGTATGGGGACTAGCGGGGCGTATGAGCAGTTCTTC.

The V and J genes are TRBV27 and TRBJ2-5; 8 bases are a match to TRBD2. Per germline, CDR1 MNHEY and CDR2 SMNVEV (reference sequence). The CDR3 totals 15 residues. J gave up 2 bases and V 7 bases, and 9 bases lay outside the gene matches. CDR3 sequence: CASIAGGGKQETQYF. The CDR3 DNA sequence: TGTGCCAGCATCGCCGGGGGGGGGAAACAAGAGACCCAGTACTTC.

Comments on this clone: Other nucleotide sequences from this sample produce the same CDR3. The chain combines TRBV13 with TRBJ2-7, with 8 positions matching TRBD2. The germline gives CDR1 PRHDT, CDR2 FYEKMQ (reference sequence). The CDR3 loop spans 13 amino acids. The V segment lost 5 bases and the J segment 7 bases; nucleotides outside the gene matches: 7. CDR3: CASSPSGGYEQYF. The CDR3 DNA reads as TGTGCCAGCAGCCCCTCGGGGGGGTATGAGCAGTACTTC.

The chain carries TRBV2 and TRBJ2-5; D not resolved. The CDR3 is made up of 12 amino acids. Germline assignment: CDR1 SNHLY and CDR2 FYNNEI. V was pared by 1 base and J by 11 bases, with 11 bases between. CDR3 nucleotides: TGTGCCAGCAGTGAAGATGGGCAGATGCAGTACTTC. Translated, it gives CASSEDGQMQYF.

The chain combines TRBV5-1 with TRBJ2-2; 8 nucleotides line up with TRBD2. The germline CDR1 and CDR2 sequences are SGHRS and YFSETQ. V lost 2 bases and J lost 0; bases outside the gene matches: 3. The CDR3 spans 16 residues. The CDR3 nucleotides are TGCGCCAGCAGCTTCTCAGCGGGGGCGAACACCGGGGAGCTGTTTTTT. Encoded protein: CASSFSAGANTGELFF. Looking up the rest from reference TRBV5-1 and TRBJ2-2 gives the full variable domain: KAGVTQTPRYLIKTRGQQVTLSCSPISGHRSVSWYQQTPGQGLQFLFEYFSETQRNKGNFPGRFSGRQFSNSRSEMNVSTLELGDSALYLCASSFSAGANTGELFFGEGSRLTVL.

The CDR3 loop is CAWSFNGETQYF. The CDR3 DNA sequence: TGTGCCTGGAGTTTTAACGGGGAGACCCAGTACTTC. This sequence joins TRBV30 and TRBJ2-5; D not certain. V lost 2 bases and J lost 5, with 9 bases in between. This CDR3 has 12 amino acids. Germline-derived CDR1 and CDR2 are GTSNPN and SVGIG (reference sequence).

The CDR3 coding sequence is TGTGCCAGCAGTTCGTCGGGGGGGGGCCTCGACGAGCAGTACTTC. As protein: CASSSSGGGLDEQYF. V usage is TRBV6-5 and J usage is TRBJ2-7; 8 bases are a match to TRBD2. V lost 4 bases, J lost 5 bases, and 10 bases stayed unmatched. CDR1 is MNHEY and CDR2 is SVGAGI in the germline V gene. This CDR3 is 15 amino acids long.

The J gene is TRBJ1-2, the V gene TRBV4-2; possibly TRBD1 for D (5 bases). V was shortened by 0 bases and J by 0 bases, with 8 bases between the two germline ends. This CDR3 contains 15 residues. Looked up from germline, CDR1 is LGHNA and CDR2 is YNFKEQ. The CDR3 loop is CASSQEGATNYGYTF. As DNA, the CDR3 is TGTGCCAGCAGCCAAGAAGGGGCAACTAACTATGGCTACACCTTC.

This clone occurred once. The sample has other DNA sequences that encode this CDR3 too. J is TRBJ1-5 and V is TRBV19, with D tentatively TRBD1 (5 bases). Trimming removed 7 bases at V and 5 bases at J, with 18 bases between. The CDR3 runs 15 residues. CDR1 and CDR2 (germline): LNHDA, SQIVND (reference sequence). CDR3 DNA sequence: TGTGCCAGTACCACCGGGGGGTGGGCAGATCAGCCCCAGCATTTT. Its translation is CASTTGGWADQPQHF.

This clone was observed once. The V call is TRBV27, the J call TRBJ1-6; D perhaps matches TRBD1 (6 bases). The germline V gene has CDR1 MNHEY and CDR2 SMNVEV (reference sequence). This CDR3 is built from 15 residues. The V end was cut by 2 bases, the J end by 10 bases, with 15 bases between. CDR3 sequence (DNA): TGTGCCAGCAGTTTAGGGGCAGGGGAAGGATCACCCCTCCACTTT. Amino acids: CASSLGAGEGSPLHF.

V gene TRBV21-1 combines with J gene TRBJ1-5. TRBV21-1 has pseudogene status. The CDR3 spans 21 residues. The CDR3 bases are TGTGCCAGCAGCCATCACGAGGGCAGCCCGAGAAACTTTTATAGCAATCAGCCCCAGCATTTT. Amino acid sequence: CASSHHEGSPRNFYSNQPQHF.

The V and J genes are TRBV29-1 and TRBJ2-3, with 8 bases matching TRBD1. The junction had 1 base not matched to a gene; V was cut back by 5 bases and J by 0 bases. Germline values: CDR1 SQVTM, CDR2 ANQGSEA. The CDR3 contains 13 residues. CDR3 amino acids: CSVRQGSTDTQYF. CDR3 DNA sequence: TGCAGCGTTCGACAGGGGAGCACAGATACGCAGTATTTT.

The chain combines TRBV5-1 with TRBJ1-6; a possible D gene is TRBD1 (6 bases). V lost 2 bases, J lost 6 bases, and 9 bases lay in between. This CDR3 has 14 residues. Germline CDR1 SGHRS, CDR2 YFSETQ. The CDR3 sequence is CASSFIGGNSPLHF. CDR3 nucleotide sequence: TGCGCCAGCAGCTTCATAGGGGGTAATTCACCCCTCCACTTT.

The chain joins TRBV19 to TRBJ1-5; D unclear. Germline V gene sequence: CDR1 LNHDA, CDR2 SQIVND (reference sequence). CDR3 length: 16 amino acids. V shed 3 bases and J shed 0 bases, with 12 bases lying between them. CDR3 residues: CASSIHTLSSNQPQHF. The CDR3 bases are TGTGCCAGTAGTATTCATACACTATCTAGCAATCAGCCCCAGCATTTT.

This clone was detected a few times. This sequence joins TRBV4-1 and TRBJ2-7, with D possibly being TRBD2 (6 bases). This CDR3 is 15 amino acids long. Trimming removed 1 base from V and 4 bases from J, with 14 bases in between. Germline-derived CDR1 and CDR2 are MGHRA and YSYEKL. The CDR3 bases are TGCGCCAGCAGCCAAGTTCTCGGGGGATTGTACGAGCAGTACTTC. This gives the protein CASSQVLGGLYEQYF.

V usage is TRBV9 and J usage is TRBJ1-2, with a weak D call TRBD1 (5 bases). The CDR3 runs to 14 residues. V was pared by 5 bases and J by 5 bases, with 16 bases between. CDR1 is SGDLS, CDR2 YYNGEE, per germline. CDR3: CASRSWEGYYGYTF. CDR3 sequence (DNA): TGTGCCAGCAGAAGTTGGGAGGGGTATTATGGCTACACCTTC.

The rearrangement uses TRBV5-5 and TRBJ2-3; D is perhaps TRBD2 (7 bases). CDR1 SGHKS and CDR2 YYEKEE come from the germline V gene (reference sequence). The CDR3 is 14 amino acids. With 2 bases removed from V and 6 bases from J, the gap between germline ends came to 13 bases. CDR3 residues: CASSFRGADDTQYF. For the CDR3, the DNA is TGTGCCAGCAGCTTCCGGGGGGCGGATGATACGCAGTATTTT.

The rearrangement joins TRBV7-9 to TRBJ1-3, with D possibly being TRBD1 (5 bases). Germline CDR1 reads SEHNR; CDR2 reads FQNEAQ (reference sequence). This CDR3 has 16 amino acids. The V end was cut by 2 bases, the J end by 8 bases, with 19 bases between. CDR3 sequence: CASSLTPLRGGDTIYF. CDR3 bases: TGTGCCAGCAGCTTAACCCCACTACGGGGGGGTGACACCATATATTTT.

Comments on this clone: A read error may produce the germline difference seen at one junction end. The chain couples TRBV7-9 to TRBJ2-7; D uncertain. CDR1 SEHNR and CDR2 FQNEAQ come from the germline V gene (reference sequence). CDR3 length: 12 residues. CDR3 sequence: CSSDKNSYEQYF. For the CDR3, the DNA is TGTTCCAGTGACAAAAACTCCTACGAGCAGTACTTC.

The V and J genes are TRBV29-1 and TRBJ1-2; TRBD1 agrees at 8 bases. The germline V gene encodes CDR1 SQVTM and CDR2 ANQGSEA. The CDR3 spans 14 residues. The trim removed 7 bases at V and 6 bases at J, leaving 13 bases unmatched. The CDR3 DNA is TGCAGCGCTGACACAGGGGGGGGAGTAGATGGCTACACCTTC. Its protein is CSADTGGGVDGYTF.